This T cell receptor (beta chain) was sequenced in a study of monozygotic twins with inflammatory bowel disease. Study observations and caveats: IBD patients, compared with healthy twins, shared fewer clonotypes with others (especially with disease activity). Separate T cell subtypes could not be resolved from one another.

The V gene's germline CDR1 is SGHVS and CDR2 FQNEAQ. This CDR3 region has 14 residues. In regard to this clonotype: Its specificity is not known.

The input for each TCR library was 3,500 to 4,500 ng of total RNA. Generation of cDNA took place in eight separate reactions per sample. From its re-call of the 5' RACE reads, TCRdb lists each CDR3 protein once, without DNA. Here the sample table reports roughly 120,000 distinct CDR3 sequences. The chain joins TRBV7-8 to TRBJ1-3. The source is a human donor with ulcerative colitis or Crohn's disease, or a healthy co-twin of an affected twin (not recorded which). The sample comprised blood. The CDR3 loop is CASIEGFSGNTIYF.